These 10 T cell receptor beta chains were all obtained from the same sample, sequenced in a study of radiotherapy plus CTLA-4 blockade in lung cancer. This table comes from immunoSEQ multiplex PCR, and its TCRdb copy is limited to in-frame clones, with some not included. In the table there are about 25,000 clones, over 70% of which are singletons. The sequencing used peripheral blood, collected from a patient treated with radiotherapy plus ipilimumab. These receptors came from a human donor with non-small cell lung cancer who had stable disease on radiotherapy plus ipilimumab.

CDR3 in amino acids: CASNSSSGSWNEQFF. The CDR3 DNA follows: TGTGCCAGCAACAGTTCTAGCGGGAGTTGGAATGAGCAGTTCTTC. The V and J genes are TRBV9 and TRBJ2-1; TRBD2 aligns across 10 bases. Germline V gives CDR1 SGDLS, CDR2 YYNGEE. The CDR3 loop spans 15 amino acids. The ends lost 6 bases at V and 7 bases at J; junction bases unmatched: 10.

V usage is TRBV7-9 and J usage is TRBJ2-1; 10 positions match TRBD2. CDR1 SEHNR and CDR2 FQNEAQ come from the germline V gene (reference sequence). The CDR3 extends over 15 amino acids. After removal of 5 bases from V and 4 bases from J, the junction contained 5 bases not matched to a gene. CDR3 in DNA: TGTGCCAGCAGCCTAGGGACTAGCGCATACAATGAGCAGTTCTTC. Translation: CASSLGTSAYNEQFF.

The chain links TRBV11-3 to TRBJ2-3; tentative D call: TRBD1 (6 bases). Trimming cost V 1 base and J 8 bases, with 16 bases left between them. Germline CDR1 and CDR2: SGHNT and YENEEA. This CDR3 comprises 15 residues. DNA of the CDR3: TGTGCCAGCAGCTTAGGACTGAGAACACAGGGTACGCAGTATTTT. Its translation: CASSLGLRTQGTQYF.

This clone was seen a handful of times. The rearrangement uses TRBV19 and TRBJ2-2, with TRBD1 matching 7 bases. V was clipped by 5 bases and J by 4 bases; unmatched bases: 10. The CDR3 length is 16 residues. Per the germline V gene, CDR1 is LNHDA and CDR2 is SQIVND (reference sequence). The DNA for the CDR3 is TGTGCCAGTAGTTCTCCGGGACAGATTCCCACCGGGGAGCTGTTTTTT. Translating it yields CASSSPGQIPTGELFF.

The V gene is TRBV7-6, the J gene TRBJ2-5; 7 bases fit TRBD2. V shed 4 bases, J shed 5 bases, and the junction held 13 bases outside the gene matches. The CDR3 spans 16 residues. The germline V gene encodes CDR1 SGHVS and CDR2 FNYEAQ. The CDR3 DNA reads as TGTGCCAGCAGCTCCCCTTGGGGGAGGGCCAGGGAGACCCAGTACTTC. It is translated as CASSSPWGRARETQYF.

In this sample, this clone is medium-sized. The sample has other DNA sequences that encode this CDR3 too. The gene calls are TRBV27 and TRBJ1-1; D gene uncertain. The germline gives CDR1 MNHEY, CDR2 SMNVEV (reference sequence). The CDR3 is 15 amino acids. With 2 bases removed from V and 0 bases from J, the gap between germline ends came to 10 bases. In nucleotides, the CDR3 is TGTGCCAGCAGTTTAGGAGGAGGCTTGAACACTGAAGCTTTCTTT. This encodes CASSLGGGLNTEAFF.

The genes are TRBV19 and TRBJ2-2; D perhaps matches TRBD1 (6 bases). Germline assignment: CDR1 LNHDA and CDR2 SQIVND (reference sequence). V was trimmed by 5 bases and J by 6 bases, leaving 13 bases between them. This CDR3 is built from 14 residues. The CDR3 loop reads CASSQTRGAGELFF. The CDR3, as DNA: TGTGCCAGTAGTCAAACCAGGGGCGCCGGGGAGCTGTTTTTT.

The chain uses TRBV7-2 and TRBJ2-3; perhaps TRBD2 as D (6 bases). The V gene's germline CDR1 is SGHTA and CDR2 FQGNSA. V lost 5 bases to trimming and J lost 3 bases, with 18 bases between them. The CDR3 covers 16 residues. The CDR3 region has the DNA TGTGCCAGCAGCCGGGGACTCCTGGTAGATACAGATACGCAGTATTTT. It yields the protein CASSRGLLVDTDTQYF.

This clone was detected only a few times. Here the CDR3 DNA reads TGTGCCAGCAGCTTAGGGTTATCCCCGGGACTAGCGGTCTACGAGCAGTACTTC. Amino acid sequence: CASSLGLSPGLAVYEQYF. The V call is TRBV11-2, the J call TRBJ2-7; 11 bases are shared with TRBD2. The CDR3 is 18 residues long. J was trimmed by 3 bases and V by 1 base; bases with no gene match: 11. Germline CDR1 reads SGHAT; CDR2 reads FQNNGV.

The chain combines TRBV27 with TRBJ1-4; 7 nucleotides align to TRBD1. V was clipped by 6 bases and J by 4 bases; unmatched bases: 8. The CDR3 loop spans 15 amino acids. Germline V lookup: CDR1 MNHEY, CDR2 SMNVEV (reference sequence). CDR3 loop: CASRPKGQLNEKLFF. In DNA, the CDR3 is TGTGCCAGCAGACCAAAGGGACAGCTTAATGAAAAACTGTTTTTT.